The clone carrying this T cell receptor beta chain was counted ten times or more. Trimming took 1 base from V and 2 from J, leaving 5 bases between them. The CDR3 contains 13 residues. Germline CDR1 SGHDN, CDR2 FVKESK. The entry originates in a study of CD8 T cells in ankylosing spondylitis. TCRdb reprocessed the 5' RACE reads via MiXCR and lists one record per CDR3 protein. The sample has under 250,000 distinct CDR3 sequences; over 8.5% are singletons. Sample: blood, either unsorted or a sorted T cell fraction (not recorded which). The rearrangement joins TRBV14 to TRBJ1-2, with D uncertain. The origin of this receptor is a male donor with ankylosing spondylitis or in good health (not recorded which). This chain's CDR3 is CASSQARNYGYTF. The CDR3 coding sequence is TGTGCCAGCAGCCAAGCGAGGAACTATGGCTACACCTTC.